This is a list of T cell receptor beta chains from one sample in a study of blood T cell repertoires in COVID-19. Only in-frame clones appear in the TCRdb table, and some are missing; sequencing was by immunoSEQ multiplex PCR. Of around 290,000 clones in the sample, 90% to 95% were seen once. Sequencing used peripheral blood. The receptors come from a woman aged 30 to 39 with COVID-19, enrolled during active disease. Both conserved end residues are part of each CDR3. A D gene is named only where the DNA matches it firmly. A clone size is listed for some rows: how often the clone was seen (once, few, many), or a class if it is expanded.

v_gene	d_gene	abundance	j_gene	CDR3aa	CDR3nt
TRBV7-3	-	once	TRBJ1-1	CASSPTQGTEAFF	TGTGCCAGCAGCCCTACACAGGGAACTGAAGCTTTCTTT
TRBV19	-	-	TRBJ1-5	CARPREAGAGNQPQHF	TGTGCCAGACCCAGGGAGGCCGGAGCTGGCAATCAGCCCCAGCATTTT
TRBV6-5	TRBD2	once	TRBJ2-5	CASKREGRETQYF	TGTGCCAGCAAGCGGGAGGGAAGGGAGACCCAGTACTTC
TRBV18	TRBD2	-	TRBJ2-5	CASSPSGRETQYF	TGTGCCAGCTCACCGAGCGGGAGGGAGACCCAGTACTTC
TRBV5-1	TRBD2	once	TRBJ2-1	CASSPGTTYNEQFF	TGCGCCAGCAGCCCCGGGACTACGTACAATGAGCAGTTCTTC
TRBV18	-	-	TRBJ2-1	CASSPRGDGGFF	TGTGCCAGCTCACCAAGGGGAGACGGGGGGTTCTTC
TRBV5-4	TRBD2	-	TRBJ2-5	CASSGGLAGGQETQYF	TGTGCCAGCAGCGGAGGACTAGCGGGAGGACAAGAGACCCAGTACTTC
TRBV15	TRBD2	-	TRBJ2-3	CATSEGLATTDTQYF	TGTGCCACCAGCGAGGGACTAGCAACGACAGATACGCAGTATTTT
TRBV5-6	-	-	TRBJ2-7	CASSFYGSSYEQYF	TGTGCCAGCAGCTTTTACGGGTCCTCCTACGAGCAGTACTTC
TRBV9	-	-	TRBJ1-2	CASSVGRGGTGYTF	TGTGCCAGCAGCGTAGGAAGAGGGGGAACAGGCTACACCTTC